This TCR beta chain comes out of a study of cytomegalovirus exposure and HLA in healthy donors. Study-level findings and limits: Based on reports, TCR beta sequences accurately predicted HLA-A and HLA-B alleles for most subjects. Earlier results showed most TCR beta V segments being productive about 87% or about 30% of the time.

A multiplex PCR was run with 60 Vbeta primers and 13 Jbeta primers. The authors' processing: Counted up in a later analysis, unique TCR beta chains came to some 72 million, with some 9.9 million shared. Measured with immunoSEQ multiplex PCR; TCRdb has only the in-frame clones, and not every one. V, J and clone size were drawn from that table, and D and trimming were deduced from the DNA. The profile shows more than 100,000 clones, around four fifths of them singletons. Note on this clone: Antigen unknown.

Looked up from germline, CDR1 is MGHRA and CDR2 is YSYEKL. This CDR3 contains 16 residues. V shed 2 bases, J shed 1 base, and the junction held 3 bases outside the gene matches. Healthy bone marrow donors made up the cohort. The clonotype was recovered from a man in his sixties in good health and CMV-seropositive. The sequencing sample was made of PBMCs. The chain recombines TRBV4-1 with TRBJ2-3; 10 bases line up with TRBD1. The CDR3 protein is CASSQTGTGGTDTQYF. The CDR3 DNA is TGCGCCAGCAGCCAAACCGGGACAGGGGGCACAGATACGCAGTATTTT.